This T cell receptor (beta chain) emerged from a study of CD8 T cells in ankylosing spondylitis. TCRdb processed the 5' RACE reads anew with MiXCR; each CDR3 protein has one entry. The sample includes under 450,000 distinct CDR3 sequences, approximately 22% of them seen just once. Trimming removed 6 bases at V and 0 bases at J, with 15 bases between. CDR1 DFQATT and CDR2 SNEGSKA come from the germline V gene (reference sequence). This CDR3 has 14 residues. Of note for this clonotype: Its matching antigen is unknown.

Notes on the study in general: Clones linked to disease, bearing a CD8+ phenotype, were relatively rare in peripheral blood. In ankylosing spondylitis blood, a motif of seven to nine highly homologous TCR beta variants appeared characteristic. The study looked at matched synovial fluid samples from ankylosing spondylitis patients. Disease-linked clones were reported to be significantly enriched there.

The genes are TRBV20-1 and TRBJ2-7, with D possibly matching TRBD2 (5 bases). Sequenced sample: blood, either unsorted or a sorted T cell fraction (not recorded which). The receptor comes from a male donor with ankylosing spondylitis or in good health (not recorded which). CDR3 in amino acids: CSARGLASSYEQYF. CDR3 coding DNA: TGCAGTGCCCGCGGACTGGCGAGCTCCTACGAGCAGTACTTC.